The 11 T cell receptor beta chains below come from one sample, sequenced in a study of cytomegalovirus exposure and HLA in healthy donors (dated by TCRdb to about 2017). The library was prepared using the immunoSEQ multiplex PCR assay. This is the immuneACCESS table as TCRdb keeps it, with only in-frame sequences that have V and J called. A part of the clones is gone; compared with another copy, unresolved V genes explain less than half, and the rest is unexplained. For this sample there are 200,000 or so clones; roughly 85% appear just once. The ten top clones hold around 5.6% of the sample. The sequencing sample was made of PBMCs. Receptors originate from a woman under 30 in good health and CMV-seronegative.

The chain uses TRBV18 and TRBJ1-5, with D hard to call. The germline gives CDR1 KGHSH, CDR2 LQKENI. The V and J ends lost 0 bases and 3 bases respectively, with 15 bases between them. The CDR3 spans 17 residues. The DNA for the CDR3 is TGTGCCAGCTCACCACCGGGGTGGGAGGATTCCAATCAGCCCCAGCATTTT. Residues: CASSPPGWEDSNQPQHF.

CDR3 sequence reads: CASSVYRTEEQFF. CDR3 coding DNA: TGCGCCAGCAGCGTCTACAGAACGGAGGAGCAGTTCTTC. This chain joins TRBV5-1 and TRBJ2-1; D gene ambiguous. The germline V gene encodes CDR1 SGHRS and CDR2 YFSETQ. CDR3 length: 13 residues. The V end lost 4 bases, the J end lost 10 bases, and 15 bases lay between the germline ends.

This chain connects TRBV7-3 to TRBJ2-3; no reliable D call. CDR1 SGHTA and CDR2 FQGTGA come from the germline V gene. Trimming took off 5 bases at V and 5 bases at J, with 8 bases between the two ends. The CDR3 sequence is 12 residues long. The DNA of the CDR3 is TGTGCCAGCAGCCCCCCAGGAGATACGCAGTATTTT. It encodes CASSPPGDTQYF.

In the case of this clone: This same CDR3 is encoded by further DNA sequences in the sample. The chain joins TRBV2 to TRBJ2-7; D gene unclear. CDR3 length equals 12 residues. Between the trimmed V and J ends, which lost 3 bases and 3 bases, there was a span of 6 bases. Germline V CDR1 and CDR2: SNHLY, FYNNEI. CDR3 sequence: CASSEGSYEQYF. The CDR3 nucleotides are TGTGCCAGCAGTGAGGGCAGCTACGAGCAGTACTTC.

This clone turned up a few times. Here the CDR3 DNA reads TGTGCCAGTAGTATCCCAGGCATCTATAATTCACCCCTCCACTTT. Its protein is CASSIPGIYNSPLHF. The chain links TRBV19 to TRBJ1-6, with D hard to call. Per the germline V gene, CDR1 is LNHDA and CDR2 is SQIVND (reference sequence). V lost 3 bases and J lost 3, with 9 bases in between. This CDR3 has 15 amino acids.

This clone turned up a few times. In DNA form, the CDR3 reads TGCGCCAGCAGCCTCCACGGTGGAGACACCGGGGAGCTGTTTTTT. Protein: CASSLHGGDTGELFF. This chain connects TRBV5-1 to TRBJ2-2; no clear D gene. The CDR3 sequence is 15 residues long. Germline CDR1 SGHRS, CDR2 YFSETQ. V was trimmed by 4 bases and J by 3 bases, leaving 13 bases between them.

The CDR3 spells CAWSGTGAQPQHF. The CDR3 DNA sequence: TGTGCCTGGAGTGGGACAGGGGCCCAGCCCCAGCATTTT. The V and J genes are TRBV30 and TRBJ1-5, with 9 bases identical to TRBD1. Germline loops: CDR1 GTSNPN, CDR2 SVGIG (reference sequence). V lost 1 base to trimming and J lost 7 bases; unmatched junction nucleotides: 2. The CDR3 extends over 13 amino acids.

In its sample, this clone was seen once. The J gene is TRBJ2-7, the V gene TRBV5-1; 13 positions agree with TRBD2. The V gene's germline CDR1 is SGHRS and CDR2 YFSETQ. V trimming: 4 bases; J trimming: 3 bases; junction bases outside the gene matches: 4. CDR3 length: 15 amino acids. In nucleotides, the CDR3 is TGCGCCAGCAGCCAGGGACTAGCGGGGAACTACGAGCAGTACTTC. Amino acids: CASSQGLAGNYEQYF.

The rearrangement joins TRBV28 to TRBJ2-7, with D possibly TRBD2 on 6 matching bases. This CDR3 region has 14 residues. Per germline, CDR1 MDHEN and CDR2 SYDVKM. V gave up 5 bases and J gave up 3 bases, with 14 bases separating them. CDR3 bases: TGTGCCAGCAGTGTTAGCGGTCCCGTCTACGAGCAGTACTTC. Amino acid sequence: CASSVSGPVYEQYF. The variable domain in full, completed from reference TRBV28 and TRBJ2-7, reads DVKVTQSSRYLVKRTGEKVFLECVQDMDHENMFWYRQDPGLGLRLIYFSYDVKMKEKGDIPEGYSVSREKKERFSLILESASTNQTSMYLCASSVSGPVYEQYFGPGTRLTVT.

The chain combines TRBV27 with TRBJ2-3; 13 nucleotides line up with TRBD2. Germline values: CDR1 MNHEY, CDR2 SMNVEV (reference sequence). V shed 9 bases and J 4 bases; nucleotides not matched to a gene: 13. The CDR3 is made up of 17 amino acids. CDR3 amino acids: CASRRTSGSIFADTQYF. The CDR3 coding sequence is TGTGCCAGTCGTCGGACTAGCGGGAGTATTTTTGCAGATACGCAGTATTTT.

This chain connects TRBV6-1 to TRBJ1-4; D is perhaps TRBD1 (5 bases). The CDR3 extends over 16 amino acids. Trimming took off 3 bases at V and 13 bases at J, with 24 bases between the two ends. Looked up from germline, CDR1 is MNHNS and CDR2 is SASEGT. The CDR3 DNA reads as TGTGCCAGCAGTGATCTGTGGGGGGTCCTCCTGGGTGGACTGTTTTTT. Translating gives CASSDLWGVLLGGLFF.